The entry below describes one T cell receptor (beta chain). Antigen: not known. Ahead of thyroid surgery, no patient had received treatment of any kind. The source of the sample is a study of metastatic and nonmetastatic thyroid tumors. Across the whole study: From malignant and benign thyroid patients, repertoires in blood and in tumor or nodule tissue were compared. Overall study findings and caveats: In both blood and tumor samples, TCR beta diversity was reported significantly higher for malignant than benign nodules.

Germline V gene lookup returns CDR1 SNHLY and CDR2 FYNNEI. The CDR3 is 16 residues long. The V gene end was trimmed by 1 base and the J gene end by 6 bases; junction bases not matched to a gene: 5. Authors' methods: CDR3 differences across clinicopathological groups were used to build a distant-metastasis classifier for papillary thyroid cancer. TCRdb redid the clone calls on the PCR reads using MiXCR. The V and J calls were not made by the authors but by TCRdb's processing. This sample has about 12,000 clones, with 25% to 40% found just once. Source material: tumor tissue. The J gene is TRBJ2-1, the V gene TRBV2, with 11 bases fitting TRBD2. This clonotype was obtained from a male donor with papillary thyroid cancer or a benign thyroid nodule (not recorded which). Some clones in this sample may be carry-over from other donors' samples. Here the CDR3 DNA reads TGTGCCAGCAGTGAAGTTCGACTAGCGGGATTCAATGAGCAGTTCTTC. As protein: CASSEVRLAGFNEQFF.